Listed here are 10 T cell receptor beta chains from one sample, sequenced in a study of T cells in Graves' hyperthyroidism and ophthalmopathy. Using RNA transcripts as the source, TCR beta CDR3 regions were amplified. HTBI primers were used for first-round RT-PCR of the TCR CDR3. TCRdb passed the multiplex PCR reads through MiXCR, listing each CDR3 protein once. The sample consists of roughly 400,000 distinct CDR3 sequences, about 14% of them appearing once. Sequencing used blood. These TCRs come from a man in his fifties with Graves' ophthalmopathy.

This clonotype has more than one count but fewer than ten. V gene TRBV10-3 combines with J gene TRBJ1-1; D is possibly TRBD1 (5 bases). Per the germline V gene, CDR1 is ENHRY and CDR2 is SYGVKD. The length of the CDR3 is 13 residues. V shed 7 bases and J shed 1 base, with 10 bases lying between them. DNA of the CDR3: TGTGCCATCAAGACAGTGGAGAACACTGAAGCTTTCTTT. This gives the protein CAIKTVENTEAFF.

This clonotype occurred many times. This chain links TRBV4-2 with TRBJ2-5; 7 nucleotides line up with TRBD1. This CDR3 region has 15 residues. CDR1 is LGHNA, CDR2 YNFKEQ, per germline. The ends lost 5 bases at V and 4 bases at J; junction bases unmatched: 10. The CDR3: CASSSRPAGGETQYF. CDR3 nucleotide sequence: TGTGCCAGCAGCTCCCGACCTGCAGGGGGAGAGACCCAGTACTTC.

The chain uses TRBV20-1 and TRBJ2-1, with 11 bases fitting TRBD2. The CDR3 length is 15 residues. Germline V CDR1 and CDR2: DFQATT, SNEGSKA (reference sequence). V was pared by 8 bases and J by 3 bases, with 9 bases of the junction left unmatched. CDR3 loop: CSLRLAGSLYNEQFF. CDR3 coding DNA: TGCAGTCTTAGACTAGCGGGGTCCCTCTACAATGAGCAGTTCTTC.

There are many counts of this clonotype. The genes are TRBV5-8 and TRBJ1-1; 7 nucleotides agree with TRBD1. From germline, CDR1 is SGHTS and CDR2 YDEGEE. V dropped 0 bases and J dropped 1; count of bases not matched to a gene: 9. This CDR3 is 17 amino acids long. CDR3 DNA: TGTGCCAGCAGCTTGGGGGTGACAGGGCTTAAGAACACTGAAGCTTTCTTT. Protein sequence: CASSLGVTGLKNTEAFF. The complete variable domain, with remaining parts taken from reference TRBV5-8 and TRBJ1-1, reads EAGVTQSPTHLIKTRGQQATLRCSPISGHTSVYWYQQALGLGLQFLLWYDEGEERNRGNFPPRFSGRQFPNYSSELNVNALELEDSALYLCASSLGVTGLKNTEAFFGQGTRLTVV.

This clonotype was counted only a few times. V and J are TRBV3-1 and TRBJ2-5, with D perhaps TRBD2 (5 bases). The V end was cut by 2 bases, the J end by 0 bases, with 10 bases between. Germline V gene sequence: CDR1 LGHDT, CDR2 YNNKEL (reference sequence). This CDR3 spans 15 amino acids. DNA for the CDR3: TGTGCCAGCAGCCAATACGGGATGGACCAAGAGACCCAGTACTTC. Translation: CASSQYGMDQETQYF.

V and J are TRBV11-2 and TRBJ1-6, with D uncertain. Looked up from germline, CDR1 is SGHAT and CDR2 is FQNNGV. The CDR3 covers 16 residues. V shed 2 bases and J shed 5 bases, with 13 bases lying between them. CDR3 amino acids: CASSLRPRPNNSPLHF. CDR3 DNA: TGTGCCAGCAGCTTACGTCCGCGTCCAAATAATTCACCCCTCCACTTT.

This clonotype occurred many times. The chain employs TRBV5-1 and TRBJ2-1, with D hard to call. The CDR3 totals 13 residues. Germline lookup yields CDR1 SGHRS and CDR2 YFSETQ. V lost 0 bases and J 7 bases, leaving 8 bases between the germline ends. The CDR3 region is CASSLAPVNEQFF. Here the CDR3 DNA reads TGCGCCAGCAGCTTGGCCCCGGTTAATGAGCAGTTCTTC.

The V and J genes are TRBV4-1 and TRBJ2-5, with 9 nucleotides matching TRBD2. Germline CDR1 is MGHRA and CDR2 is YSYEKL. This CDR3 contains 16 residues. The trim removed 0 bases at V and 5 bases at J, leaving 7 bases unmatched. This chain's CDR3 is CASSQDPGLALETQYF. DNA of the CDR3: TGCGCCAGCAGCCAAGATCCGGGACTAGCCTTGGAGACCCAGTACTTC.

The gene calls are TRBV19 and TRBJ1-2; D is possibly TRBD1 (5 bases). Germline assignment: CDR1 LNHDA and CDR2 SQIVND (reference sequence). This CDR3 region has 15 residues. V lost 9 bases, J lost 3 bases, and 20 bases lay in between. This CDR3 is CASTTNSRDYYGYTF. The CDR3 region has the DNA TGTGCCAGCACAACCAATTCCCGGGACTACTATGGCTACACCTTC.

This clonotype was seen ten or more times. The chain employs TRBV30 and TRBJ1-2, with a possible D match to TRBD1 (5 bases). Trimming shortened V by 7 bases and J by 4 bases, and 13 bases separated the two germline ends. CDR1 is GTSNPN, CDR2 SVGIG, per germline (reference sequence). This CDR3 spans 12 amino acids. The CDR3 DNA follows: TGTGCCTCTTCGGGGACGGGCTATGGCTACACCTTC. Amino acid sequence: CASSGTGYGYTF.